Presented here are 20 T cell receptor beta chains from one specimen sequenced in a study of tumor-infiltrating lymphocytes in primary liver carcinoma. For blood RNA, unsorted whole blood served as the source, and germline DNA was extracted too. cDNA specific to TCR beta was made from approximately 0.55 ug of total RNA, with a constant-region primer employed for priming. A slightly modified ARM-PCR protocol with three nested multiplex PCR rounds produced these TCR beta libraries. A C-beta reverse primer was combined with TRBV1-TRBV30 forward primers in the first two PCR rounds, and each round had approximately 10 cycles. MiXCR was run by TCRdb on the multiplex PCR reads, yielding one entry per CDR3 protein. The sample lists a few hundred thousand distinct CDR3 sequences; about 50% were seen once. What was sequenced was peripheral blood. The origin of the receptors is a woman aged 25 to 39 with primary liver carcinoma and hepatitis B virus infection.

Remarks on this clonotype: Compared with germline, one end of the junction differs, possibly owing to a read error. V usage is TRBV4-1 and J usage is TRBJ1-5; D remains ambiguous. Per germline, CDR1 MGHRA and CDR2 YSYEKL. The CDR3 has 18 amino acids. The CDR3 DNA reads as TGCGCCAGCAGCCAAGATCCAGCAGGCCCGAATAGCAATCAGCCCGAGCATTTT. Amino acids: CASSQDPAGPNSNQPEHF.

Concerning this clonotype: One end of the junction fails to match germline, which may point to a read error. CDR3 sequence (DNA): TGTGTCAGCAGTTTTCAGGGGGTCTCCTACAATGAGCAGTTCTTC. This encodes CVSSFQGVSYNEQFF. The chain has TRBV12-3 or TRBV12-4 and TRBJ2-1; 7 nucleotides match TRBD1. This CDR3 is 15 amino acids long.

This clonotype has at least ten counts. This rearrangement joins TRBV6-6 to TRBJ1-5; possibly TRBD1 for D (5 bases). CDR3 length equals 13 residues. In germline, CDR1 is MNHNY, CDR2 SVGAGI (reference sequence). Trimming took 7 bases from V and 5 from J, leaving 12 bases between them. The CDR3 here is CASTMTVYQPQHF. The CDR3 region has the DNA TGTGCCAGCACCATGACAGTTTATCAGCCCCAGCATTTT.

Notes on this clonotype: This sequence may be a read error, since a much larger clone differs from it by one base. This chain uses TRBV11-1 with TRBJ2-2, with D possibly being TRBD2 (5 bases). The CDR3 runs to 13 residues. Germline CDR1 is SGHAT and CDR2 is FQDESV (reference sequence). CDR3 in DNA: TGTGTCAGCAGCTCAAGGGAGTCCGGGGAGCTGTTTTTT. The encoded protein is CVSSSRESGELFF.

This clonotype has at least ten counts. The chain carries TRBV11-2 and TRBJ2-7; 10 bases agree with TRBD2. With 5 bases clipped from V and 5 bases from J, the junction kept 12 bases outside the gene matches. The CDR3 covers 16 residues. Germline CDR1 reads SGHAT; CDR2 reads FQNNGV. The CDR3 here is CASSMLLAGGTDEQYF. The DNA of the CDR3 is TGTGCCAGCAGCATGCTCTTAGCGGGAGGAACTGACGAGCAGTACTTC. The full variable domain, in which reference TRBV11-2 and TRBJ2-7 provide the parts outside the CDR3, is EAGVAQSPRYKIIEKRQSVAFWCNPISGHATLYWYQQILGQGPKLLIQFQNNGVVDDSQLPKDRFSAERLKGVDSTLKIQPAKLEDSAVYLCASSMLLAGGTDEQYFGPGTRLTVT.

J is TRBJ2-1 and V is TRBV12-3 or TRBV12-4, with D perhaps matching TRBD2 (6 bases). With 3 bases removed from V and 4 bases from J, the gap between germline ends came to 16 bases. The CDR3 consists of 16 residues. The CDR3 sequence is CASSFTRRGFYNEQFF. DNA of the CDR3: TGTGCCAGCAGTTTTACGAGGCGGGGATTTTACAATGAGCAGTTCTTC.

The chain employs TRBV7-9 and TRBJ2-2, with unresolved D. This CDR3 region has 16 residues. V was pared by 7 bases and J by 5 bases, with 20 bases between. Germline values: CDR1 SEHNR, CDR2 FQNEAQ (reference sequence). The CDR3 loop is CASTYPAGSLTGELFF. In DNA, the CDR3 is TGTGCCAGCACCTACCCGGCAGGAAGTCTGACCGGGGAGCTGTTTTTT.

The V and J genes are TRBV12-3 or TRBV12-4 and TRBJ1-4, with D unclear. This CDR3 comprises 15 residues. The V and J ends lost 2 bases and 0 bases respectively, with 7 bases between them. The CDR3 here is CASSLRAATNEKLFF. CDR3 sequence (DNA): TGTGCCAGCAGTTTAAGGGCGGCAACTAATGAAAAACTGTTTTTT.

Regarding this clonotype: With a much larger clone just one base away, this may be a read error. The genes are TRBV4-1 and TRBJ2-2; possibly TRBD2 for D (6 bases). CDR1 and CDR2 (germline): MGHRA, YSYEKL. This CDR3 spans 16 amino acids. CDR3 nucleotide sequence: TGCTCCAGCAGCCCCGAGCTAGGGACTGACACCGGGGAGCTGTTTTTT. Translating it yields CSSSPELGTDTGELFF.

The chain joins TRBV13 to TRBJ2-2, with 7 nucleotides matching TRBD1. The germline CDR1 and CDR2 sequences are PRHDT and FYEKMQ (reference sequence). The CDR3 is 16 amino acids. With V trimmed by 7 bases and J by 4 bases, 12 bases remained unmatched. DNA for the CDR3: TGTGCCAGCAACCCGGGACAGTATGCGATCACCGGGGAGCTGTTTTTT. This encodes CASNPGQYAITGELFF.

Concerning this clonotype: This could be a read error, since a much larger clone is one nucleotide away. The gene calls are TRBV6-1 and TRBJ1-6; the D is unclear. The CDR3 has 12 amino acids. The germline gives CDR1 MNHNS, CDR2 SASEGT. Trimming shortened V by 7 bases and J by 11 bases, and 12 bases separated the two germline ends. DNA of the CDR3: TGTGCCAGCAATGAGGCTCGGACACCCCTCCACTTT. This translates into CASNEARTPLHF.

A note on this clonotype: A much larger clone differs by one base, so this may be a read error. The gene calls are TRBV6-6 and TRBJ1-2; no firm D call. Germline CDR1 reads MNHNY; CDR2 reads SVGAGI (reference sequence). The CDR3 spans 13 residues. CDR3 coding DNA: TGTGTCAGCAGTTACACCCTTGAAGGGGGCTACACCTTC. Protein: CVSSYTLEGGYTF.

This clonotype has at least ten counts. The chain has TRBV7-9 and TRBJ1-2, with D possibly matching TRBD1 (6 bases). V was pared by 5 bases and J by 2 bases, with 12 bases between. The CDR3 has 14 residues. Germline V lookup: CDR1 SEHNR, CDR2 FQNEAQ (reference sequence). CDR3 region: CASSQIRGNYGYTF. CDR3 DNA: TGTGCCAGCAGCCAGATAAGGGGGAACTATGGCTACACCTTC.

This clonotype has just a few counts. At one boundary the junction diverges from the germline segment, which might be a read error. The chain is built from TRBV29-1 and TRBJ2-5; 12 positions agree with TRBD2. Germline CDR1 and CDR2: SQVTM and ANQGSEA. There are 13 residues in the CDR3. The CDR3 reads CGVRLAGVETQYF. The CDR3 nucleotides read TGCGGCGTTAGACTAGCGGGAGTTGAGACCCAGTACTTC.

This clonotype was detected ten times or more. V is TRBV29-1 and J is TRBJ2-3; D uncertain. The V end was cut by 5 bases, the J end by 1 base, with 13 bases between. This CDR3 contains 14 residues. Germline V CDR1 and CDR2: SQVTM, ANQGSEA. This chain's CDR3 is CSVRLPRRTDTQYF. DNA of the CDR3: TGCAGCGTTCGACTCCCGAGGCGCACAGATACGCAGTATTTT.

This clonotype has only one observation. The chain carries TRBV5-4 and TRBJ2-3, with D perhaps matching TRBD1 (6 bases). This CDR3 region has 16 residues. Germline CDR1 SGHNT, CDR2 YYREEE (reference sequence). Between the trimmed V and J ends, which lost 4 bases and 5 bases, there was a span of 20 bases. CDR3 nucleotides: TGTGCCAGCAGCACTCGCTCAGCAGGGGCCATAGATACGCAGTATTTT. Residues: CASSTRSAGAIDTQYF.

This clonotype was picked up one time. With a much larger clone just one base away, this may be a read error. The rearrangement uses TRBV4-2 and TRBJ2-3, with D uncertain. Germline lookup yields CDR1 LGHNA and CDR2 YNFKEQ. The CDR3 contains 13 residues. The CDR3 loop is CASSQVGADTQFF. CDR3 nucleotide sequence: TGTGCCAGCAGCCAAGTAGGCGCAGATACGCAGTTTTTT.

At least ten counts were recorded for this clonotype. This chain links TRBV28 with TRBJ1-6, with no clear D. Trimming removed 7 bases at V and 7 bases at J, with 11 bases between. In germline, CDR1 is MDHEN, CDR2 SYDVKM. The CDR3 has 13 amino acids. CDR3 sequence (DNA): TGTGCCAGCACGGCGCGGGGAAATTCACCCCTCCACTTT. Amino acids: CASTARGNSPLHF.

Turning to this clonotype: The junction shows a germline mismatch at one end, possibly a read error. The genes are TRBV11-2 and TRBJ2-1; TRBD2 is a possible D gene (6 bases). Germline V lookup: CDR1 SGHAT, CDR2 FQNNGV. This CDR3 region has 16 residues. This CDR3 is CASCLSLDGSYNEQFF. CDR3 in DNA: TGTGCCAGTTGCTTAAGCCTGGACGGGAGCTACAATGAGCAGTTTTTC.

This clonotype was seen just once. V gene TRBV4-1 combines with J gene TRBJ2-1; TRBD2 is a possible D gene (5 bases). The CDR3 extends over 14 amino acids. V was shortened by 0 bases and J by 6 bases, with 9 bases between the two germline ends. Germline V gives CDR1 MGHRA, CDR2 YSYEKL. For the CDR3, the DNA is TGCGCCAGCAGCCAAGATATGGGGAGCAATGAGCAGTTCTTC. Its protein product is CASSQDMGSNEQFF.